This passage covers 6 T cell receptor beta chains from one sample sequenced in a study of blood T cell repertoires in COVID-19. Here immunoSEQ multiplex PCR was the method, and the copy in TCRdb shows in-frame clones only, minus some. The repertoire holds some 300,000 clones, with under 90% as singletons. The sequencing sample was made of PBMCs or T cells enriched from blood (not recorded which). The receptors originated from a woman aged 40 to 50 who had recovered from COVID-19.

V gene TRBV19 combines with J gene TRBJ1-2; 7 bases are shared with TRBD1. CDR3 length: 16 amino acids. Per germline, CDR1 LNHDA and CDR2 SQIVND (reference sequence). V dropped 5 bases and J dropped 7; count of bases not matched to a gene: 16. CDR3 nucleotides: TGTGCCAGTAGTGTCAATTCGGACAGGTTGTCTCTTGGCTACACCTTC. Protein product: CASSVNSDRLSLGYTF.

This chain uses TRBV9 with TRBJ2-7; TRBD2 matches 8 bases. This CDR3 comprises 16 residues. The germline CDR1 and CDR2 sequences are SGDLS and YYNGEE. J lost 0 bases, V lost 0 bases, and 5 bases had no gene match. As DNA, the CDR3 is TGTGCCAGCAGCGTAGGTCCAGCGGGGGCCTCCTACGAGCAGTACTTC. Protein: CASSVGPAGASYEQYF.

The rearrangement links TRBV6-5 to TRBJ1-3, with 7 bases aligning to TRBD1. V lost 7 bases and J lost 3; bases outside the gene matches: 3. There are 13 residues in the CDR3. Germline CDR1 reads MNHEY; CDR2 reads SVGAGI. CDR3: CASIRQGGNTIYF. For the CDR3, the DNA is TGTGCCAGCATCCGACAGGGTGGAAACACCATATATTTT.

V and J are TRBV19 and TRBJ2-3; D is perhaps TRBD1 (5 bases). Germline V CDR1 and CDR2: LNHDA, SQIVND (reference sequence). V lost 5 bases, J lost 0 bases, and 15 bases lay in between. The CDR3 is 16 residues long. CDR3 residues: CASSQGLHLSTDTQYF. CDR3 DNA sequence: TGTGCCAGTAGTCAGGGCCTCCACTTGAGCACAGATACGCAGTATTTT. Combining the CDR3 with reference TRBV19 and TRBJ2-3 gives the whole variable domain DGGITQSPKYLFRKEGQNVTLSCEQNLNHDAMYWYRQDPGQGLRLIYYSQIVNDFQKGDIAEGYSVSREKKESFPLTVTSAQKNPTAFYLCASSQGLHLSTDTQYFGPGTRLTVL.

CDR3 loop: CASSSTGTGDTEAFF. The DNA of the CDR3 is TGCGCCAGCAGCTCGACCGGGACAGGGGACACTGAAGCTTTCTTT. The genes are TRBV5-1 and TRBJ1-1; 10 nucleotides agree with TRBD1. This CDR3 has 15 residues. Germline V gene lookup returns CDR1 SGHRS and CDR2 YFSETQ. V lost 3 bases to trimming and J lost 3 bases; unmatched junction nucleotides: 5.

The chain couples TRBV7-2 to TRBJ1-3; possible D gene TRBD1, 5 bases. Trimming removed 5 bases from V and 2 bases from J, with 16 bases in between. This CDR3 spans 16 amino acids. Looked up from germline, CDR1 is SGHTA and CDR2 is FQGNSA. The CDR3 region is CASSEGLGAAGNTIYF. In DNA, the CDR3 is TGTGCCAGCAGCGAAGGCCTTGGGGCTGCTGGAAACACCATATATTTT.